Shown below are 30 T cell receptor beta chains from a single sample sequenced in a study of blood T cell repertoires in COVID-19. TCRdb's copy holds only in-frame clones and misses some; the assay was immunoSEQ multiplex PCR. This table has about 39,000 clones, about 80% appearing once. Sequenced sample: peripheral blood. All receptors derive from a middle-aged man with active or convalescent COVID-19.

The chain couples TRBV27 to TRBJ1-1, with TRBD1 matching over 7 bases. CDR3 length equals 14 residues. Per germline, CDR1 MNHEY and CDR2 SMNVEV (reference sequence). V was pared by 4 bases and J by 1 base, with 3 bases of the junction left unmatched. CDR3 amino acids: CASSYRGKNTEAFF. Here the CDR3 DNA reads TGTGCCAGCAGTTACAGGGGAAAGAACACTGAAGCTTTCTTT.

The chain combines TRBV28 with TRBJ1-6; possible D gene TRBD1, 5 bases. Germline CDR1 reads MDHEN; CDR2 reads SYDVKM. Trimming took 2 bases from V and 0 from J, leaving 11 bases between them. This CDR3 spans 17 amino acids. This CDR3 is CASSLRTSISYNSPLHF. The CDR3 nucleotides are TGTGCCAGCAGTTTACGGACATCGATCTCCTATAATTCACCCCTCCACTTT.

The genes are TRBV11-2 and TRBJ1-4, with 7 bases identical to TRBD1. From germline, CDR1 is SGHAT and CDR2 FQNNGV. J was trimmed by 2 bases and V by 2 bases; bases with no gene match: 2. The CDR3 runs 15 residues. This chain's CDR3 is CASSLSGQTNEKLFF. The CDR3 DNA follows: TGTGCCAGCAGCTTATCGGGACAGACTAATGAAAAACTGTTTTTT.

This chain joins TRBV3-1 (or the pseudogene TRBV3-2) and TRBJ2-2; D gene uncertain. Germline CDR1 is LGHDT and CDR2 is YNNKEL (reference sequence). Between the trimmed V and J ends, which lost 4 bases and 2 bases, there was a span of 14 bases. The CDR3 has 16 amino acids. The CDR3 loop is CASSPPNRGNTGELFF. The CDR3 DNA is TGTGCCAGCAGCCCCCCTAATCGCGGTAACACCGGGGAGCTGTTTTTT.

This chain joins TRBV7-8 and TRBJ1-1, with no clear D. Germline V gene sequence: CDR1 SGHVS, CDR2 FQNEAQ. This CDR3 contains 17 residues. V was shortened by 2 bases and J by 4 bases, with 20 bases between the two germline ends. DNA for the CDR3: TGTGCCAGCAGCTTACCCGCGGGAGGTGGCAGGCGCACTGAAGCTTTCTTT. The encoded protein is CASSLPAGGGRRTEAFF.

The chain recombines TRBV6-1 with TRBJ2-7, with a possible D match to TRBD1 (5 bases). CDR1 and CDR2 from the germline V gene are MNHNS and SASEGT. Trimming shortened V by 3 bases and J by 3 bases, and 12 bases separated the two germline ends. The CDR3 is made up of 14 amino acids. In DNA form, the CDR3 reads TGTGCCAGCAGTGACAGGGCTACTAACTACGAGCAGTACTTC. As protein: CASSDRATNYEQYF.

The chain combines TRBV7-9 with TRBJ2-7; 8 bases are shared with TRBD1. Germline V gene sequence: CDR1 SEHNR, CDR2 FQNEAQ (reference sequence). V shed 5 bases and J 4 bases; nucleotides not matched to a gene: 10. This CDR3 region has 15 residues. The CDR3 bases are TGTGCCAGCAGCCCAGGGGGCGCAGGGGGGTACGAGCAGTACTTC. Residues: CASSPGGAGGYEQYF.

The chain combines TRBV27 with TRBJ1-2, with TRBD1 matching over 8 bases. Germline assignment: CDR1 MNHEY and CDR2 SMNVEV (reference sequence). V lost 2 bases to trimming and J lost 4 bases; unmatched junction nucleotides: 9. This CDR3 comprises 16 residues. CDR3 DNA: TGTGCCAGCAGTTTAAATGGATTTGGGACAGGCTATGGCTACACCTTC. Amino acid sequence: CASSLNGFGTGYGYTF.

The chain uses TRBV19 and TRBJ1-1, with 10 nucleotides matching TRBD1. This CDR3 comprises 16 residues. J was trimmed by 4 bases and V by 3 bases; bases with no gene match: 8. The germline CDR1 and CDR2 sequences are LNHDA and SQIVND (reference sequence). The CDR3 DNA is TGTGCCAGTAGTATGAAGGCCGGGACAGGGGTCACTGAAGCTTTCTTT. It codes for CASSMKAGTGVTEAFF.

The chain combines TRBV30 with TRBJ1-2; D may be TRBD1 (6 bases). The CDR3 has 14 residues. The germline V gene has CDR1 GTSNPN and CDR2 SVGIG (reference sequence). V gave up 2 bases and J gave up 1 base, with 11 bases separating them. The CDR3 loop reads CAWSLEDSNYGYTF. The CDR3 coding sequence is TGTGCCTGGAGTTTGGAGGACAGTAACTATGGCTACACCTTC.

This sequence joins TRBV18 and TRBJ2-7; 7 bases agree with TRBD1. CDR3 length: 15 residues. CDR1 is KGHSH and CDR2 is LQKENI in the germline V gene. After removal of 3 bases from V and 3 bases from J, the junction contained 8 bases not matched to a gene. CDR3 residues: CASSPPGTVFYEQYF. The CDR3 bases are TGTGCCAGCTCACCGCCCGGGACAGTCTTCTACGAGCAGTACTTC.

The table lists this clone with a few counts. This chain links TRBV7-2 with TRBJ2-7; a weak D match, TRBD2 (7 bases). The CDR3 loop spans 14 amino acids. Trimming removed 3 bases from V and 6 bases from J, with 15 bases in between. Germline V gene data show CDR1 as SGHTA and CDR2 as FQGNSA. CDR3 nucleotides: TGTGCCAGCAGCTTTGGGAGGGGGGGAAGCGAGCAGTACTTC. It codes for CASSFGRGGSEQYF.

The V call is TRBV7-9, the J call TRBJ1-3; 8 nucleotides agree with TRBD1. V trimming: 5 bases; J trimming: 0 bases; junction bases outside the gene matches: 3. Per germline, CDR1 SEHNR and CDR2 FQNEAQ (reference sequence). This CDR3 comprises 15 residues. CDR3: CASSQTGVSGNTIYF. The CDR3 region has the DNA TGTGCCAGCAGCCAGACAGGGGTCTCTGGAAACACCATATATTTT. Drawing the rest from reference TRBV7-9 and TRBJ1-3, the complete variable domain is DTGVSQNPRHKITKRGQNVTFRCDPISEHNRLYWYRQTLGQGPEFLTYFQNEAQLEKSRLLSDRFSAERPKGSFSTLEIQRTEQGDSAMYLCASSQTGVSGNTIYFGEGSWLTVV.

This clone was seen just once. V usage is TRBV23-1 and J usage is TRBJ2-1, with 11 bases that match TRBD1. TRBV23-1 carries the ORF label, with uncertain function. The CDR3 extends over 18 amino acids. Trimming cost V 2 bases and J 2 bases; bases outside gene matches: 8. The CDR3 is CASSQLGTGGLAYNEQFF. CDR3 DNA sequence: TGCGCCAGCAGTCAACTTGGGACAGGGGGATTAGCCTACAATGAGCAGTTCTTC.

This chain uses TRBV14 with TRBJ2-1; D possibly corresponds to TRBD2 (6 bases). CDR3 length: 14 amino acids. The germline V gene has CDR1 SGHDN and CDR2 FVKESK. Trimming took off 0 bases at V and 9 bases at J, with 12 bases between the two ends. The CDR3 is CASSQDASAGEQFF. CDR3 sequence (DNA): TGTGCCAGCAGCCAAGATGCTAGCGCGGGTGAGCAGTTCTTC.

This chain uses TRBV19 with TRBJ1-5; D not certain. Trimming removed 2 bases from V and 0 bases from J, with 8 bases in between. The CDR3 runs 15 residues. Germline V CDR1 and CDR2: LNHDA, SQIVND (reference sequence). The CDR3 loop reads CASSISGSSNQPQHF. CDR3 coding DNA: TGTGCCAGTAGTATATCCGGGTCTAGCAATCAGCCCCAGCATTTT.

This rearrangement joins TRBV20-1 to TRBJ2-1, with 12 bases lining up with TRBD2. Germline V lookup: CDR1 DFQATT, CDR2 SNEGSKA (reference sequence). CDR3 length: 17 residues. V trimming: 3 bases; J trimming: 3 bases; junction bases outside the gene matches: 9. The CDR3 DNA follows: TGCAGTGCTAGTCGAACTAGCGGGGGGTCCTACTACAATGAGCAGTTCTTC. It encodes CSASRTSGGSYYNEQFF.

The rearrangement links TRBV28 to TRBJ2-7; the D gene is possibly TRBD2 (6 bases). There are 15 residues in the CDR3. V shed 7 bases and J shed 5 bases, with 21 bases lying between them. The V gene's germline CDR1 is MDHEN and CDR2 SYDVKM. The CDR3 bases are TGTGCCAGCACTTATCACGGGGGAATTAAAAACGAGCAGTACTTC. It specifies CASTYHGGIKNEQYF.

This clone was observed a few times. The DNA for the CDR3 is TGCGCCAGCAGCTACGGGACAGCTAATGAAAAACTGTTTTTT. Amino acids: CASSYGTANEKLFF. V usage is TRBV5-1 and J usage is TRBJ1-4, with 7 bases that match TRBD1. Germline lookup yields CDR1 SGHRS and CDR2 YFSETQ. V trimming: 3 bases; J trimming: 3 bases; junction bases outside the gene matches: 2. The CDR3 loop spans 14 amino acids. The complete variable domain, with remaining parts taken from reference TRBV5-1 and TRBJ1-4, reads KAGVTQTPRYLIKTRGQQVTLSCSPISGHRSVSWYQQTPGQGLQFLFEYFSETQRNKGNFPGRFSGRQFSNSRSEMNVSTLELGDSALYLCASSYGTANEKLFFGSGTQLSVL.

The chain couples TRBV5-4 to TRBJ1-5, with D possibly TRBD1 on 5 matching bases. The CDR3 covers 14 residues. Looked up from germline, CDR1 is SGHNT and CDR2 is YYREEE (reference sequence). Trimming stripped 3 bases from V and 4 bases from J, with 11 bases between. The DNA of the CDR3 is TGTGCCAGCAGCTCGGGACTGCAGAATCAGCCCCAGCATTTT. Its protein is CASSSGLQNQPQHF.

CDR3 sequence: CASSPPGLAVPYEQYF. DNA for the CDR3: TGTGCCAGCAGCCCACCGGGACTAGCGGTCCCCTACGAGCAGTACTTC. The J gene is TRBJ2-7, the V gene TRBV7-9; TRBD2 agrees at 11 bases. There are 16 residues in the CDR3. V lost 5 bases and J lost 2; bases outside the gene matches: 8. Per germline, CDR1 SEHNR and CDR2 FQNEAQ (reference sequence). Full variable domain (outside the CDR3, taken from reference TRBV7-9 and TRBJ2-7): DTGVSQNPRHKITKRGQNVTFRCDPISEHNRLYWYRQTLGQGPEFLTYFQNEAQLEKSRLLSDRFSAERPKGSFSTLEIQRTEQGDSAMYLCASSPPGLAVPYEQYFGPGTRLTVT.

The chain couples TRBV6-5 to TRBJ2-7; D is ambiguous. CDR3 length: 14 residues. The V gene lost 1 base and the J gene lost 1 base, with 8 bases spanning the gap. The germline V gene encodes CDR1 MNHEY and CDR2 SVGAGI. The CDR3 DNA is TGTGCCAGCAGTTACTTTTACAGATCCTACGAGCAGTACTTC. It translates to CASSYFYRSYEQYF.

The CDR3: CASRRASGRQETQYF. The CDR3 region has the DNA TGTGCCAGCAGGCGAGCTAGCGGACGACAAGAGACCCAGTACTTC. The genes are TRBV14 and TRBJ2-5; 7 nucleotides agree with TRBD2. The CDR3 extends over 15 amino acids. The V segment lost 6 bases and the J segment 2 bases; nucleotides outside the gene matches: 9. Germline values: CDR1 SGHDN, CDR2 FVKESK.

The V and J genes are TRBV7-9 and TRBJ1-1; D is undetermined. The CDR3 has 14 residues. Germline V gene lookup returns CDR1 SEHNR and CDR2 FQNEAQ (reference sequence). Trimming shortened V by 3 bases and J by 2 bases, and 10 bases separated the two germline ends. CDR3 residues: CASSFKGVNTEAFF. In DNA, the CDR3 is TGTGCCAGCAGCTTTAAGGGAGTTAACACTGAAGCTTTCTTT.

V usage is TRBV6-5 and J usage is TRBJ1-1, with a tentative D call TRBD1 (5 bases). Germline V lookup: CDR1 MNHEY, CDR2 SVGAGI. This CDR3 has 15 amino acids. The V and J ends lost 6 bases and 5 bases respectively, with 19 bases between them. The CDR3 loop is CASSLGTGGLTEAFF. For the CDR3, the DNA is TGTGCCAGCAGCCTCGGCACAGGTGGTTTAACTGAAGCTTTCTTT.

Here the CDR3 reads CASSEKPTGSNQPQHF. CDR3 DNA sequence: TGTGCCAGCAGTGAAAAGCCGACAGGGAGCAATCAGCCCCAGCATTTT. The chain employs TRBV2 and TRBJ1-5, with TRBD1 matching over 7 bases. Trimming at V came to 2 bases and at J to 1 base, leaving 5 bases not matched to a gene. The germline gives CDR1 SNHLY, CDR2 FYNNEI. The CDR3 length is 16 residues.

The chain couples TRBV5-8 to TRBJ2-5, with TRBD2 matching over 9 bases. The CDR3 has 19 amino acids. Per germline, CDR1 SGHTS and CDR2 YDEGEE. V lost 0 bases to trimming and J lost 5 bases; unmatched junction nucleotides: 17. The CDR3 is CASSLAGVAGGGAFETQYF. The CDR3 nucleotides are TGTGCCAGCAGCTTGGCCGGGGTAGCAGGCGGGGGGGCCTTTGAGACCCAGTACTTC.

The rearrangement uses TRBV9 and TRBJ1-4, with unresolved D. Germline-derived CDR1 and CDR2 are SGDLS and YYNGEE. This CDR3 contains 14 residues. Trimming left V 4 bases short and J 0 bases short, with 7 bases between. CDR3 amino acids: CASSRTATNEKLFF. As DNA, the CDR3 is TGTGCCAGCAGCCGAACTGCAACTAATGAAAAACTGTTTTTT.

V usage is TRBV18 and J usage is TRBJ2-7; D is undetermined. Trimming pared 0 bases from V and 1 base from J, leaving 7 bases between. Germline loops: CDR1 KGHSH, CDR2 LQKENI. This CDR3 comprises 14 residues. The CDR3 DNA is TGTGCCAGCTCACCACCGGCAGGATCCTACGAGCAGTACTTC. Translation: CASSPPAGSYEQYF.

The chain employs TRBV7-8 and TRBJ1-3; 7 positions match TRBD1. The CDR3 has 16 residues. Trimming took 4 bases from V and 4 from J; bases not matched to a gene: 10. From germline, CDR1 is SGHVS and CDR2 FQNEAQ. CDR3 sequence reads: CASSSQGRVGGNTIYF. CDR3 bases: TGTGCCAGCAGCTCACAGGGGCGGGTAGGCGGAAACACCATATATTTT.